This TCR beta chain comes out of a study of blood T cells in healthy people across ages. Germline CDR1 reads KGHSH; CDR2 reads LQKENI. CDR3 length equals 14 residues. Trimming cost V 3 bases and J 1 base, with 8 bases left between them. A second PCR of about 7 to 12 cycles used a sample-barcoded 5' primer and a J-beta primer mix. TCRdb processed the 5' RACE reads anew with MiXCR; each CDR3 protein has one entry. The top ten hold about 4% of the sample, which has 1.4 million or so distinct CDR3 sequences, approximately 43% seen once. Input material: blood. This sequence joins TRBV18 and TRBJ2-3; D remains unclear. The sequence came from a woman between 18 and 29 years old in good health. In nucleotides, the CDR3 is TGTGCCAGCTCACCCCCGTCTCGCACAGATACGCAGTATTTT. It translates to CASSPPSRTDTQYF.